This entry lists 18 T cell receptor beta chains sequenced from one sample in a study of identical twins. Each CDR3 protein gets one entry after TCRdb re-called the 5' RACE reads with MiXCR. The sample holds 450,000 or so distinct CDR3 sequences, about 14% seen once. These data also featured in a second study, about yellow fever vaccine responses in identical twins.

Sequences were obtained from CD4+ T cells sorted from blood. These receptors all come from a woman younger than 35 in good health.

This clonotype was seen more than once but under ten times. The chain employs TRBV5-1 and TRBJ2-5, with TRBD2 matching 9 bases. Trimming took 0 bases from V and 3 from J; bases not matched to a gene: 3. The germline CDR1 and CDR2 sequences are SGHRS and YFSETQ. This CDR3 has 15 residues. The CDR3 here is CASSLELAGKETQYF. The CDR3 DNA reads as TGCGCCAGCAGCTTGGAACTAGCGGGTAAAGAGACCCAGTACTTC.

This clonotype was counted only a few times. The J gene is TRBJ2-7, the V gene TRBV18; unclear D gene. With 2 bases removed from V and 6 bases from J, the gap between germline ends came to 11 bases. In germline, CDR1 is KGHSH, CDR2 LQKENI. This CDR3 has 13 amino acids. The chain's CDR3 is CASSPGSGIEQYF. Here the CDR3 DNA reads TGTGCCAGCTCACCAGGAAGTGGGATCGAGCAGTACTTC.

The sample holds a few counts of this clonotype. The chain links TRBV6-1 to TRBJ2-7; a possible D gene is TRBD2 (5 bases). The CDR3 is 13 amino acids. Trimming took off 6 bases at V and 3 bases at J, with 12 bases between the two ends. From germline, CDR1 is MNHNS and CDR2 SASEGT. This CDR3 is CASREDWFYEQYF. The DNA for the CDR3 is TGTGCCAGCAGGGAGGACTGGTTCTACGAGCAGTACTTC.

This clonotype was detected ten times or more. The genes are TRBV5-1 and TRBJ2-7; tentatively, D is TRBD1 or TRBD2 (5 bases each). Germline CDR1 reads SGHRS; CDR2 reads YFSETQ. Trimming pared 0 bases from V and 3 bases from J, leaving 13 bases between. The CDR3 has 15 residues. The CDR3, as DNA: TGCGCCAGCAGCTTGGCCGTCAGGGCGGGCTACGAGCAGTACTTC. Translated, it gives CASSLAVRAGYEQYF.

The V gene is TRBV2, the J gene TRBJ2-7, with 7 bases lining up with TRBD1. The J segment lost 4 bases and the V segment lost 6 bases, leaving 15 bases of the junction unmatched. CDR3 length: 16 residues. The germline gives CDR1 SNHLY, CDR2 FYNNEI. The CDR3 reads CASRRLRGTVNYEQYF. CDR3 nucleotides: TGTGCCAGCAGAAGATTGCGAGGGACAGTGAATTACGAGCAGTACTTC.

The chain employs TRBV6-5 and TRBJ1-1, with D possibly being TRBD1 (6 bases). CDR1 MNHEY and CDR2 SVGAGI come from the germline V gene. V lost 0 bases and J lost 11, with 16 bases in between. CDR3 length: 14 residues. The CDR3 spells CASSYSKGGAYAFF. As DNA, the CDR3 is TGTGCCAGCAGTTACTCGAAGGGGGGCGCGTATGCTTTCTTT.

The J gene is TRBJ2-7, the V gene TRBV15; D is ambiguous. The CDR3 contains 13 residues. Germline V gene sequence: CDR1 LNHNV, CDR2 YYDKDF (reference sequence). The V end lost 6 bases, the J end lost 1 base, and 10 bases lay between the germline ends. CDR3 sequence (DNA): TGTGCCACCAGTCCCGGGCTATCCTACGAGCAGTACTTC. This codes for CATSPGLSYEQYF.

The chain couples TRBV5-1 to TRBJ2-5; D is uncertain. Germline CDR1 reads SGHRS; CDR2 reads YFSETQ. CDR3 length: 12 residues. Trimming took off 7 bases at V and 3 bases at J, with 10 bases between the two ends. For the CDR3, the DNA is TGCGCCAGCGAGCGCAGCAAAGAGACCCAGTACTTC. This translates into CASERSKETQYF.

The gene calls are TRBV14 and TRBJ2-4, with TRBD1 as a possible D gene (6 bases). In germline, CDR1 is SGHDN, CDR2 FVKESK. Trimming pared 3 bases from V and 3 bases from J, leaving 12 bases between. The length of the CDR3 is 15 residues. CDR3 region: CASSHVGTNKNIQYF. In DNA form, the CDR3 reads TGTGCCAGCAGCCATGTAGGGACAAACAAAAACATTCAGTACTTC.

This clonotype was observed at least ten times. V is TRBV5-1 and J is TRBJ2-3, with D perhaps TRBD2 (5 bases). From germline, CDR1 is SGHRS and CDR2 YFSETQ. V was shortened by 4 bases and J by 6 bases, with 6 bases between the two germline ends. The CDR3 totals 11 residues. In DNA, the CDR3 is TGCGCCAGCAGCAGGAGGGATACGCAGTATTTT. Protein: CASSRRDTQYF.

This clonotype was recorded a few times. The J gene is TRBJ2-7, the V gene TRBV6-5; 10 bases line up with TRBD2. Germline V gene lookup returns CDR1 MNHEY and CDR2 SVGAGI. The ends lost 5 bases at V and 2 bases at J; junction bases unmatched: 6. The CDR3 is made up of 15 amino acids. DNA for the CDR3: TGTGCCAGCAGTACTTTAGCGGGGGGTACCTACGAGCAGTACTTC. It translates to CASSTLAGGTYEQYF.

The V gene is TRBV6-2 or TRBV6-3, the J gene TRBJ2-2; no reliable D call. Trimming shortened V by 6 bases and J by 0 bases, and 8 bases separated the two germline ends. Per germline, CDR1 MNHEY and CDR2 SVGEGT. The CDR3 covers 14 residues. CDR3 loop: CASRVASNTGELFF. CDR3 nucleotide sequence: TGTGCCAGCAGAGTGGCCTCGAACACCGGGGAGCTGTTTTTT.

This chain joins TRBV25-1 and TRBJ1-5, with TRBD1 matching over 8 bases. Germline lookup yields CDR1 MGHDK and CDR2 SYGVNS. This CDR3 region has 16 residues. V lost 4 bases and J lost 0; bases outside the gene matches: 5. The CDR3 is CASSVTGVNSNQPQHF. CDR3 DNA sequence: TGTGCCAGCAGTGTGACAGGGGTCAATAGCAATCAGCCCCAGCATTTT.

This clonotype was seen more than once but under ten times. The chain joins TRBV2 to TRBJ2-4; D is undetermined. V was shortened by 3 bases and J by 10 bases, with 10 bases between the two germline ends. The CDR3 runs to 12 residues. Germline lookup yields CDR1 SNHLY and CDR2 FYNNEI. This chain's CDR3 is CASSDSLQIQYF. CDR3 coding DNA: TGTGCCAGCAGTGATTCCCTGCAGATTCAGTACTTC.

In its sample, this clonotype was seen many times. This chain joins TRBV11-2 and TRBJ1-1; 7 bases line up with TRBD1. Trimming took 3 bases from V and 6 from J; bases not matched to a gene: 7. The germline CDR1 and CDR2 sequences are SGHAT and FQNNGV. There are 14 residues in the CDR3. For the CDR3, the DNA is TGTGCCAGCAGCTTTGACAGGGTTGAGGCTGAAGCTTTCTTT. This codes for CASSFDRVEAEAFF.

This chain links TRBV5-1 with TRBJ2-7; possibly TRBD2 for D (5 bases). Germline CDR1 SGHRS, CDR2 YFSETQ. The CDR3 has 14 amino acids. Trimming took 0 bases from V and 9 from J, leaving 16 bases between them. In DNA form, the CDR3 reads TGCGCCAGCAGCTTGGTTGCGGGTTCTGGGTCGCAGTACTTC. It translates to CASSLVAGSGSQYF.

A word on this clonotype: This may stem from a read error, because a much larger clone lies one nucleotide away. The CDR3 bases are TGTGCCAGCAGCAATCCTAGCGGGGGTCACCTTGAGCAGTTCTTC. Protein sequence: CASSNPSGGHLEQFF. The V gene is TRBV28, the J gene TRBJ2-1, with 10 bases fitting TRBD2. V lost 6 bases, J lost 9 bases, and 11 bases stayed unmatched. This CDR3 has 15 residues. Germline V gene lookup returns CDR1 MDHEN and CDR2 SYDVKM.

The chain has TRBV7-9 and TRBJ2-1; D is unresolved. The CDR3 length is 15 residues. The germline V gene has CDR1 SEHNR and CDR2 FQNEAQ (reference sequence). V shed 7 bases and J shed 7 bases, with 20 bases lying between them. The CDR3 sequence is CASTSRDPVVNEQFF. As DNA, the CDR3 is TGTGCCAGCACCTCTCGAGACCCGGTCGTGAATGAGCAGTTCTTC.